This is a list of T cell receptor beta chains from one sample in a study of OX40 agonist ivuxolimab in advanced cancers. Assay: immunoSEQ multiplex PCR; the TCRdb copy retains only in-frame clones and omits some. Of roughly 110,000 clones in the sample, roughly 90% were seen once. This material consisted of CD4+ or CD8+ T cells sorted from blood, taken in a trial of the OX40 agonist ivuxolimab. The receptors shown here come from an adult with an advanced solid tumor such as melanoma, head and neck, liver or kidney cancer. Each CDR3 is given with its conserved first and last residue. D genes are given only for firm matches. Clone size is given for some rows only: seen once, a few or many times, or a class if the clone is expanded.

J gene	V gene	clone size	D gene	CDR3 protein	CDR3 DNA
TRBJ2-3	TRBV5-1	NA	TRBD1	CASSLAGTGAADTQYF	TGCGCCAGCAGCTTGGCTGGGACAGGGGCAGCAGATACGCAGTATTTT
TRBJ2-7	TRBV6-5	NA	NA	CASSSTGSPYEQYF	TGTGCCAGCAGCTCCACAGGGTCTCCCTACGAGCAGTACTTC
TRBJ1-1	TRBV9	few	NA	CASSVIMNTEAFF	TGTGCCAGCAGCGTAATTATGAACACTGAAGCTTTCTTT
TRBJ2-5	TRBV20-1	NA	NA	CSATTRETQYF	TGCAGTGCTACTACTCGGGAGACCCAGTACTTC
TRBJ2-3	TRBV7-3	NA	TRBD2	CASSLTSSGRGPDTQYF	TGTGCCAGCAGCTTAACGTCCAGCGGGAGAGGTCCAGATACGCAGTATTTT
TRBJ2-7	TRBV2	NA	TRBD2	CASRGLAGFYEQYF	TGTGCCAGCAGAGGACTAGCGGGATTCTACGAGCAGTACTTC
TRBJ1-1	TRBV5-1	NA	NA	CASTQRENTEAFF	TGCGCCAGCACCCAGAGGGAGAACACTGAAGCTTTCTTT
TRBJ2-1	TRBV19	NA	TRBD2	CASKREYGSYNEQFF	TGTGCCAGTAAGCGGGAGTACGGCTCCTACAATGAGCAGTTCTTC
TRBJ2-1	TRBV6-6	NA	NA	CASSRYRDGSYNEQFF	TGTGCCAGCAGTAGATACAGGGATGGATCCTACAATGAGCAGTTCTTC
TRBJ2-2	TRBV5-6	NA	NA	CASSLVTGRNGELFF	TGTGCCAGCAGCTTGGTGACCGGACGTAACGGGGAGCTGTTTTTT
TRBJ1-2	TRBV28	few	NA	CASSQEDGYTF	TGTGCCAGCAGTCAAGAGGATGGCTACACCTTC
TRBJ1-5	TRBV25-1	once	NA	CASPFGHFKNNQPQHF	TGTGCCAGTCCGTTCGGACATTTTAAGAACAATCAGCCCCAGCATTTT
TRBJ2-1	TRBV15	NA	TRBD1	CASRQGSSSYNEQFF	TGTGCCTCCCGACAGGGGTCGAGCTCCTACAATGAGCAGTTCTTC